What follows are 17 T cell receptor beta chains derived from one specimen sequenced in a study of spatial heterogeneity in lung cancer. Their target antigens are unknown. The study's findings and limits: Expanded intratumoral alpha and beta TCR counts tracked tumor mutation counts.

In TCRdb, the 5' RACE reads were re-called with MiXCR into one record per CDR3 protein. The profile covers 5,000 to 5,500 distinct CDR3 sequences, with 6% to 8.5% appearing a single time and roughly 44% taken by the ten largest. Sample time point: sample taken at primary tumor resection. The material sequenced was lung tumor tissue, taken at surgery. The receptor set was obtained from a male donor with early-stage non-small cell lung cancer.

The CDR3 reads CSARGGRSYEQYF. The DNA for the CDR3 is TGCAGTGCTAGAGGCGGGAGGTCCTACGAGCAGTACTTC. The rearrangement uses TRBV20-1 and TRBJ2-7; 8 nucleotides agree with TRBD2. V shed 1 base and J 1 base; nucleotides not matched to a gene: 0. CDR3 length: 13 amino acids. Germline V gives CDR1 DFQATT, CDR2 SNEGSKA (reference sequence).

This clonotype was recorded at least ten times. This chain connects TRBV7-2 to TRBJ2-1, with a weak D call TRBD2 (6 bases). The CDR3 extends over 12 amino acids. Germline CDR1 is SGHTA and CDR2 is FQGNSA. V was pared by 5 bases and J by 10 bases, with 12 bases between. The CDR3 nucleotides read TGTGCCAGCAGCCCTGCCCTAGCGGAGCAGTTCTTC. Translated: CASSPALAEQFF.

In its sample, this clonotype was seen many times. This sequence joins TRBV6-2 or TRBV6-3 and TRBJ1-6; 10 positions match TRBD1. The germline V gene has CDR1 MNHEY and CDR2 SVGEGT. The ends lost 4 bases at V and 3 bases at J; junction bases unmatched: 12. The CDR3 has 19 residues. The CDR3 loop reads CASSLLDSDRGFYNSPLHF. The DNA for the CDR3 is TGTGCCAGCAGTTTACTCGACTCGGACAGGGGGTTCTATAATTCACCCCTCCACTTT.

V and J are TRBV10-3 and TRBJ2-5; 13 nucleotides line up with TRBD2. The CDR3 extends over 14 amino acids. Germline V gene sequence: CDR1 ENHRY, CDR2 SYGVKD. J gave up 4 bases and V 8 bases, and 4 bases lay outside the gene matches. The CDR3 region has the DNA TGTGCCATCGGAACTAGCGGGAGGGGAGAGACCCAGTACTTC. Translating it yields CAIGTSGRGETQYF.

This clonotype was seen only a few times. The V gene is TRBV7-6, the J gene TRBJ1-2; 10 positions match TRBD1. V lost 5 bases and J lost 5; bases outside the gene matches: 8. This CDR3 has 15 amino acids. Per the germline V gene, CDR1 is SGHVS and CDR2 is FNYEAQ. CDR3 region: CASSPPRDRGYGYTF. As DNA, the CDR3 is TGTGCCAGCAGCCCCCCACGGGACAGGGGTTATGGCTACACCTTC.

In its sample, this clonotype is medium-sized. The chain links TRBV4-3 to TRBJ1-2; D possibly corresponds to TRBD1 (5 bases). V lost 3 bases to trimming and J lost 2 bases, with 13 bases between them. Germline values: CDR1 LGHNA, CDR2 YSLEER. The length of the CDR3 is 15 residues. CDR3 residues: CASSQTAAGNYGYTF. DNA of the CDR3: TGCGCCAGCAGCCAGACCGCGGCAGGGAACTATGGCTACACCTTC.

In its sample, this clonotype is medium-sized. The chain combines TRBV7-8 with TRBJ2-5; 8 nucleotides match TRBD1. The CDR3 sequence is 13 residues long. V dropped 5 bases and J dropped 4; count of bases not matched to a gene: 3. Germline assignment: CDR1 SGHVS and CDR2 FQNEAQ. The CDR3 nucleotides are TGTGCCAGCAGCCATGACAGGGGAGAGACCCAGTACTTC. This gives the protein CASSHDRGETQYF.

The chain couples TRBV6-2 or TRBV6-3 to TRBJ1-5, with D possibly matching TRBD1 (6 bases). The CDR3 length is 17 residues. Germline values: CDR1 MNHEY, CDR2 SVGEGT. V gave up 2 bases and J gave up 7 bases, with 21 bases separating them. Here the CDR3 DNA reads TGTGCCAGCAGTTACCCGCTCGGCGGGGGCCACGAACAGCCCCAGCATTTT. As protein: CASSYPLGGGHEQPQHF.

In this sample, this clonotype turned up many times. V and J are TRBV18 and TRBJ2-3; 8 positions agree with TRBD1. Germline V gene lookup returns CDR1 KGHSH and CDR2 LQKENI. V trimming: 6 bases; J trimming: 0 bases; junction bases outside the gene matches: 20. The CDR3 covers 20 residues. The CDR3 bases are TGTGCCAGCTCCGCGGACAGGGCCCTAGCCCAGACTGATAGCACAGATACGCAGTATTTT. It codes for CASSADRALAQTDSTDTQYF. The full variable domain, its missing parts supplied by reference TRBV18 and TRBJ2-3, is NAGVMQNPRHLVRRRGQEARLRCSPMKGHSHVYWYRQLPEEGLKFMVYLQKENIIDESGMPKERFSAEFPKEGPSILRIQQVVRGDSAAYFCASSADRALAQTDSTDTQYFGPGTRLTVL.

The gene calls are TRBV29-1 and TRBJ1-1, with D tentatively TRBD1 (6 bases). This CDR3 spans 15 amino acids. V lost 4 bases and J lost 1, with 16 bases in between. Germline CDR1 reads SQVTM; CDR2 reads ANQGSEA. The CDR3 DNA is TGCAGCGTTGGAGGGGGACGGAGCCCGAACACTGAAGCTTTCTTT. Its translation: CSVGGGRSPNTEAFF.

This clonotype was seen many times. The CDR3 here is CASTRDRALVGNQPQHF. DNA of the CDR3: TGTGCCAGCACCCGGGACAGGGCTTTGGTTGGTAATCAGCCCCAGCATTTT. The chain combines TRBV28 with TRBJ1-5, with TRBD1 matching 9 bases. CDR3 length: 17 residues. The germline CDR1 and CDR2 sequences are MDHEN and SYDVKM. The J segment lost 4 bases and the V segment lost 7 bases, leaving 14 bases of the junction unmatched.

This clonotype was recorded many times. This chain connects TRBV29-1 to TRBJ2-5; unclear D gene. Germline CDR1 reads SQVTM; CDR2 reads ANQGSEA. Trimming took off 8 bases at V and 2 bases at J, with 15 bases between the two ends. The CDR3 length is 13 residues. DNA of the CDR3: TGCAGCCCTAGGATTTGTCATCAAGAGACCCAGTACTTC. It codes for CSPRICHQETQYF.

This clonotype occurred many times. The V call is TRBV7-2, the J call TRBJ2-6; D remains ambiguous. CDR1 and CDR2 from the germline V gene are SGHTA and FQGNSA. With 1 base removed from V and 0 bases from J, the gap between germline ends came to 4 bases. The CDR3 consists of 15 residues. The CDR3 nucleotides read TGTGCCAGCAGCTTAGTACTCTCTGGGGCCAACGTCCTGACTTTC. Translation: CASSLVLSGANVLTF.

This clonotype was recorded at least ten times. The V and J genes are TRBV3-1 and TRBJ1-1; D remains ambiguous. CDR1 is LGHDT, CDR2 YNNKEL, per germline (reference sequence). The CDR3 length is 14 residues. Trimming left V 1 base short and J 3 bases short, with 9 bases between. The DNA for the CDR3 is TGTGCCAGCAGCCAAGGAGGGTCGGACACTGAAGCTTTCTTT. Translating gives CASSQGGSDTEAFF.

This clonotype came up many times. CDR3 residues: CSVDSWAGEDNEQFF. CDR3 nucleotide sequence: TGCAGCGTTGATTCTTGGGCAGGAGAAGATAATGAGCAGTTCTTC. The V gene is TRBV29-1, the J gene TRBJ2-1; the D is unclear. The V and J ends lost 3 bases and 7 bases respectively, with 19 bases between them. The CDR3 loop spans 15 amino acids. Germline V gene lookup returns CDR1 SQVTM and CDR2 ANQGSEA.

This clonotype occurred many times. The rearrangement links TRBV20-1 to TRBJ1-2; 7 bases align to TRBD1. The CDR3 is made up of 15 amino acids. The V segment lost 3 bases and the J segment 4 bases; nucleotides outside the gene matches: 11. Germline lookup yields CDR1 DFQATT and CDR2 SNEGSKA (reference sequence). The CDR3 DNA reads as TGCAGTGCTAGGGACCCCCAGGGGGTCGTCTATGGCTACACCTTC. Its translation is CSARDPQGVVYGYTF.

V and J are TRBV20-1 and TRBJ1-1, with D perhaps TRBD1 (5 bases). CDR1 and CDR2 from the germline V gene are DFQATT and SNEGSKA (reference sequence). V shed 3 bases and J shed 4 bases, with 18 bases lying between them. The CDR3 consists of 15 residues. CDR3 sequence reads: CSASSSRVGGTEAFF. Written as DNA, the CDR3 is TGCAGTGCTAGTTCCTCCAGGGTAGGAGGCACTGAAGCTTTCTTT.